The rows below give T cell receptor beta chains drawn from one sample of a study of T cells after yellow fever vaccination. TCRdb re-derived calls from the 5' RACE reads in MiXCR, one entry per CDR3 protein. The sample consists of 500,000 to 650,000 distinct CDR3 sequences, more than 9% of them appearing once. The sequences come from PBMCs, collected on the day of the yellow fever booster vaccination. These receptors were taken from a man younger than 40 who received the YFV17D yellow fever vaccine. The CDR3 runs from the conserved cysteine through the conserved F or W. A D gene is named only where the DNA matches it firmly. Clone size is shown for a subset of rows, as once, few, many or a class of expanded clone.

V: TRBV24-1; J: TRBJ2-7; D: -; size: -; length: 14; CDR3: CATSDPRSPYEQYF; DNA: TGTGCCACCAGTGATCCCCGGAGTCCCTACGAGCAGTACTTC
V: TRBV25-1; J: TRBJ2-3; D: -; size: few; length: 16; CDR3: CASSHRAPLSTDTQYF; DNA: TGTGCCAGCAGTCACAGGGCCCCACTAAGCACAGATACGCAGTATTTT
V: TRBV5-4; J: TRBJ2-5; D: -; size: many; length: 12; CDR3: CASSFDRRTQYF; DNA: TGTGCCAGCAGCTTTGATCGTCGAACCCAGTACTTC
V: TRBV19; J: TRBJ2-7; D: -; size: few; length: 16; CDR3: CASSPPRQGAFYEQYF; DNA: TGTGCCAGTAGTCCTCCCCGGCAGGGCGCATTCTACGAGCAGTACTTC
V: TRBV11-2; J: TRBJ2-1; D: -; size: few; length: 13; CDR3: CASSLYSEGGMFF; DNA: TGTGCCAGCAGCTTGTACTCAGAGGGGGGCATGTTCTTC
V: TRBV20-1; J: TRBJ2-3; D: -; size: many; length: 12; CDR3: CSATTATDTQYF; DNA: TGCAGTGCTACCACTGCCACAGATACGCAGTATTTT
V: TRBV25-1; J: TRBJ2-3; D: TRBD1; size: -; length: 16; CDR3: CASSTRTGDITDTQYF; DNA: TGTGCCAGCAGTACTCGGACAGGGGACATCACAGATACGCAGTATTTT
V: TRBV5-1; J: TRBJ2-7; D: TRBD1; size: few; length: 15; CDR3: CASSLEQGLTYEQYF; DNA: TGCGCCAGCAGCTTGGAACAGGGGCTTACCTACGAGCAGTACTTC
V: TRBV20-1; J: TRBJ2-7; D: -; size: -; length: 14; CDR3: CSVSGDPTTYEQYF; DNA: TGCAGTGTTTCGGGGGACCCGACCACCTACGAGCAGTACTTC
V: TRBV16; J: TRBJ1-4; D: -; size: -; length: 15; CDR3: CASSQGTTINEKLFF; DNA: TGTGCCAGCAGCCAGGGGACAACTATTAATGAAAAACTGTTTTTT
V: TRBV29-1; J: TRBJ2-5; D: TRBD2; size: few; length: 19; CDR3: CSVLPTLSLAGGPGETQYF; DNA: TGCAGCGTTTTACCGACTCTGTCACTAGCGGGAGGGCCGGGGGAGACCCAGTACTTC
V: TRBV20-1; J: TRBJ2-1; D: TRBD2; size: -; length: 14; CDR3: CSARSGNPYNEQFF; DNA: TGCAGTGCTAGGAGCGGGAACCCTTACAATGAGCAGTTCTTC
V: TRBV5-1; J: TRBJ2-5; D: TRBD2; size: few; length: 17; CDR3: CASSPGLAGGPTETQYF; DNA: TGCGCCAGCAGCCCGGGACTAGCGGGAGGGCCTACTGAGACCCAGTACTTC
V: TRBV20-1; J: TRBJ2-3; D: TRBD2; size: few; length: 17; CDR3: CSASPTFSGSRGDTQYF; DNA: TGCAGTGCTAGCCCAACATTTAGCGGGAGTAGGGGAGATACGCAGTATTTT
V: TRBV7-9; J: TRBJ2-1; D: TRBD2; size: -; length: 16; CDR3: CASSTSISGRGNEQFF; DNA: TGTGCCAGCAGCACCTCTATTAGCGGGAGGGGAAATGAGCAGTTCTTC
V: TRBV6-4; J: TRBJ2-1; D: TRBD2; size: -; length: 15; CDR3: CASSPVSGEYNEQFF; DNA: TGTGCCAGCAGTCCGGTAAGCGGGGAGTACAATGAGCAGTTCTTC
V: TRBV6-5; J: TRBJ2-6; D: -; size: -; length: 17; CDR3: CASSYSRRASGANVLTF; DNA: TGTGCCAGCAGTTACTCGCGGAGGGCCTCTGGGGCCAACGTCCTGACTTTC
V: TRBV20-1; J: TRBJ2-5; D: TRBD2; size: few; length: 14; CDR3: CSASRTSGMETQYF; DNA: TGCAGTGCTAGTAGGACTAGCGGGATGGAGACCCAGTACTTC
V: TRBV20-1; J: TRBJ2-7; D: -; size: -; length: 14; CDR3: CSARVTPGTYEQYF; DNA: TGCAGTGCTAGAGTTACCCCTGGAACCTACGAGCAGTACTTC
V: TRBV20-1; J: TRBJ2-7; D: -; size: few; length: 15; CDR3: CSAPSRRQSTYEQYF; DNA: TGCAGTGCCCCATCCCGGCGGCAGAGTACCTACGAGCAGTACTTC
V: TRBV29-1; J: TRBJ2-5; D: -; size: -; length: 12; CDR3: CSAGGSTETQYF; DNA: TGCAGCGCGGGCGGGTCTACAGAGACCCAGTACTTC
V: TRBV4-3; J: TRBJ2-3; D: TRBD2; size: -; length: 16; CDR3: CASSPWASGSTDTQYF; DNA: TGCGCCAGCAGCCCGTGGGCTAGCGGGAGCACAGATACGCAGTATTTT